The 23 T cell receptor beta chains given below trace back to one sample, sequenced in a study of blood T cell repertoires in COVID-19. Measured with immunoSEQ multiplex PCR; TCRdb has only the in-frame clones, and not every one. The sample has 250,000 to 350,000 clones, roughly 87% seen once. The material sequenced was peripheral blood. The source is a woman between 50 and 59 years old who had recovered from COVID-19.

The V and J genes are TRBV5-8 and TRBJ2-7; TRBD2 aligns across 10 bases. The CDR3 has 14 amino acids. The germline V gene encodes CDR1 SGHTS and CDR2 YDEGEE. With 7 bases clipped from V and 3 bases from J, the junction kept 7 bases outside the gene matches. Here the CDR3 reads CASPGGTSDYEQYF. CDR3 nucleotides: TGTGCCAGCCCCGGCGGGACTAGCGACTACGAGCAGTACTTC.

V gene TRBV18 combines with J gene TRBJ1-1; D not resolved. The CDR3 is 14 amino acids. Trimming took off 3 bases at V and 0 bases at J, with 8 bases between the two ends. CDR1 is KGHSH, CDR2 LQKENI, per germline. The DNA for the CDR3 is TGTGCCAGCTCACCCTTAAATATGAACACTGAAGCTTTCTTT. This encodes CASSPLNMNTEAFF.

This clone was counted once. The rearrangement uses TRBV6-2 or TRBV6-3 and TRBJ1-5; D gene uncertain. This CDR3 region has 14 residues. V was shortened by 0 bases and J by 4 bases, with 7 bases between the two germline ends. Germline-derived CDR1 and CDR2 are MNHEY and SVGEGT. This CDR3 is CASSYSPQNQPQHF. CDR3 DNA: TGTGCCAGCAGTTACTCCCCACAAAATCAGCCCCAGCATTTT.

Ten or more counts support this clone. The chain carries TRBV2 and TRBJ1-1; D perhaps matches TRBD1 (5 bases). Trimming removed 5 bases from V and 10 bases from J, with 17 bases in between. Looked up from germline, CDR1 is SNHLY and CDR2 is FYNNEI. This CDR3 comprises 13 residues. The CDR3 DNA follows: TGTGCCAGCAGTCCGAACCCCTACGGGGGAGCTTTCTTT. Its protein product is CASSPNPYGGAFF.

CDR3 amino acids: CSASPGLAFEQYF. CDR3 in DNA: TGCAGTGCTAGTCCAGGTCTAGCGTTCGAGCAGTACTTC. The chain has TRBV20-1 and TRBJ2-7; possible D gene TRBD2, 6 bases. Trimming took 3 bases from V and 6 from J, leaving 15 bases between them. CDR1 and CDR2 from the germline V gene are DFQATT and SNEGSKA (reference sequence). The CDR3 is 13 amino acids.

This sequence joins TRBV2 and TRBJ2-1; 10 bases align to TRBD2. Per the germline V gene, CDR1 is SNHLY and CDR2 is FYNNEI. The V gene end was trimmed by 7 bases and the J gene end by 5 bases; junction bases not matched to a gene: 5. The CDR3 contains 14 residues. As DNA, the CDR3 is TGTGCCAGCATGAGGACTAGCGGTCACAATGAGCAGTTCTTC. It encodes CASMRTSGHNEQFF.

The chain uses TRBV11-2 and TRBJ1-1; 10 bases map to TRBD1. Per the germline V gene, CDR1 is SGHAT and CDR2 is FQNNGV. Germline trimming cut 3 bases from V and 5 bases from J; bases unmatched to any gene: 6. The CDR3 has 15 amino acids. The CDR3 sequence: CASSFETGGWTEAFF. The DNA for the CDR3 is TGTGCCAGCAGCTTTGAGACAGGGGGCTGGACTGAAGCTTTCTTT.

The chain links TRBV11-2 to TRBJ2-7; tentative D call: TRBD1 (6 bases). The CDR3 covers 15 residues. Germline V gene data show CDR1 as SGHAT and CDR2 as FQNNGV. With 0 bases removed from V and 4 bases from J, the gap between germline ends came to 13 bases. The chain's CDR3 is CASSLEQGRRYEQYF. Here the CDR3 DNA reads TGTGCCAGCAGCTTAGAACAGGGACGTCGGTACGAGCAGTACTTC.

This clone was detected only a few times. CDR3 nucleotide sequence: TGTGCCAGCAGCGAGGACAGGCATCCCTACGAGCAGTACTTC. The encoded protein is CASSEDRHPYEQYF. The gene calls are TRBV9 and TRBJ2-7, with TRBD1 matching over 7 bases. This CDR3 spans 14 amino acids. V shed 3 bases, J shed 2 bases, and the junction held 5 bases outside the gene matches. Germline CDR1 reads SGDLS; CDR2 reads YYNGEE.

The genes are TRBV6-5 and TRBJ2-7, with D maybe TRBD1 (5 bases). With 7 bases removed from V and 4 bases from J, the gap between germline ends came to 14 bases. CDR1 is MNHEY, CDR2 SVGAGI, per germline. The CDR3 runs 13 residues. CDR3 sequence reads: CASTRGRAYEQYF. DNA of the CDR3: TGTGCCAGCACCCGAGGCAGGGCTTACGAGCAGTACTTC.

This clone appeared a single time. The V gene is TRBV19, the J gene TRBJ1-2; perhaps TRBD1 as D (6 bases). The germline V and J ends were trimmed by 1 base and 5 bases, with 14 bases remaining between them. The length of the CDR3 is 15 residues. The V gene's germline CDR1 is LNHDA and CDR2 SQIVND (reference sequence). CDR3 sequence reads: CASSIGQAIPYGYTF. CDR3 in DNA: TGTGCCAGTAGTATAGGACAGGCCATACCGTATGGCTACACCTTC.

This clone was picked up one time. The genes are TRBV10-3 and TRBJ1-2; TRBD1 might be the D (5 bases). V lost 3 bases to trimming and J lost 3 bases, with 8 bases between them. The CDR3 runs 13 residues. CDR1 is ENHRY, CDR2 SYGVKD, per germline. The CDR3 region has the DNA TGTGCCATCAGTGATCGGGGGGACTATGGCTACACCTTC. This translates into CAISDRGDYGYTF.

V and J are TRBV12-1 and TRBJ1-5. TRBV12-1 has pseudogene status. CDR3 length: 15 residues. The CDR3 sequence: CASSFERQFSQPQHF. CDR3 sequence (DNA): TGTGCCAGCAGCTTTGAGCGTCAGTTCAGTCAGCCCCAGCATTTT.

The chain links TRBV18 to TRBJ2-2; tentative D call: TRBD1 (5 bases). This CDR3 spans 17 amino acids. Trimming cost V 3 bases and J 5 bases, with 19 bases left between them. Germline V gives CDR1 KGHSH, CDR2 LQKENI. CDR3 sequence: CASSPVRAGPGTGELFF. CDR3 DNA sequence: TGTGCCAGCTCACCGGTCAGAGCAGGGCCTGGAACCGGGGAGCTGTTTTTT.

On this clone itself: The sample contains more than one DNA sequence encoding this CDR3. This CDR3 is CASSLDRANYGYTF. CDR3 sequence (DNA): TGCGCCAGCAGCTTGGACCGCGCTAACTATGGCTACACCTTC. The V and J genes are TRBV5-1 and TRBJ1-2; D gene unclear. Germline loops: CDR1 SGHRS, CDR2 YFSETQ. With 0 bases removed from V and 0 bases from J, the gap between germline ends came to 6 bases. The CDR3 is 14 residues long. The variable domain in full, completed from reference TRBV5-1 and TRBJ1-2, reads KAGVTQTPRYLIKTRGQQVTLSCSPISGHRSVSWYQQTPGQGLQFLFEYFSETQRNKGNFPGRFSGRQFSNSRSEMNVSTLELGDSALYLCASSLDRANYGYTFGSGTRLTVV.

The chain carries TRBV7-2 and TRBJ1-4; D may be TRBD1 (5 bases). The germline gives CDR1 SGHTA, CDR2 FQGNSA. V lost 3 bases, J lost 7 bases, and 15 bases lay in between. The CDR3 runs 15 residues. This CDR3 is CASSFGAGMVEKLFF. The CDR3 DNA reads as TGTGCCAGCAGCTTTGGAGCAGGGATGGTTGAAAAACTGTTTTTT.

The V gene is TRBV27, the J gene TRBJ2-1; D is ambiguous. The CDR3 contains 14 residues. Germline V gene data show CDR1 as MNHEY and CDR2 as SMNVEV (reference sequence). The V end was cut by 4 bases, the J end by 0 bases, with 7 bases between. CDR3 loop: CASSSTVSYNEQFF. In DNA form, the CDR3 reads TGTGCCAGCAGTTCGACTGTCTCCTACAATGAGCAGTTCTTC.

The rearrangement joins TRBV5-4 to TRBJ2-7; TRBD2 agrees at 13 bases. This CDR3 spans 16 amino acids. Trimming cost V 4 bases and J 3 bases; bases outside gene matches: 7. From germline, CDR1 is SGHNT and CDR2 YYREEE (reference sequence). This CDR3 is CASSPGTSGNHYEQYF. In DNA, the CDR3 is TGTGCCAGCAGCCCGGGGACTAGCGGGAACCACTACGAGCAGTACTTC.

This chain joins TRBV5-1 and TRBJ1-6, with 8 bases fitting TRBD1. V shed 0 bases and J 9 bases; nucleotides not matched to a gene: 5. There are 15 residues in the CDR3. Germline CDR1 and CDR2: SGHRS and YFSETQ. The CDR3 loop is CASSLALGQGSPLHF. The CDR3, as DNA: TGCGCCAGCAGCTTGGCCCTAGGACAGGGTTCACCCCTCCACTTT.

V and J are TRBV5-1 and TRBJ2-3; D ambiguous. From germline, CDR1 is SGHRS and CDR2 YFSETQ. Trimming stripped 4 bases from V and 2 bases from J, with 8 bases between. This CDR3 has 13 amino acids. The DNA of the CDR3 is TGCGCCAGCAGCCGTACACACACAGATACGCAGTATTTT. Translating it yields CASSRTHTDTQYF.

This clone was found once. The J gene is TRBJ1-6, the V gene TRBV4-1; D not certain. Trimming removed 4 bases at V and 5 bases at J, with 12 bases between. The germline CDR1 and CDR2 sequences are MGHRA and YSYEKL. The CDR3 is 15 amino acids. This CDR3 reads CASSRADGHNSPLHF. CDR3 in DNA: TGCGCCAGCAGCCGAGCGGACGGCCATAATTCACCCCTCCACTTT.

The V gene is TRBV9, the J gene TRBJ1-2, with D hard to call. V gave up 5 bases and J gave up 0 bases, with 11 bases separating them. The CDR3 extends over 14 amino acids. Germline assignment: CDR1 SGDLS and CDR2 YYNGEE. The CDR3: CASRAVRSNYGYTF. The CDR3 coding sequence is TGTGCCAGCAGAGCGGTCAGATCTAACTATGGCTACACCTTC.

The gene calls are TRBV19 and TRBJ2-5, with D unclear. The CDR3 spans 17 residues. V shed 5 bases and J shed 0 bases, with 19 bases lying between them. CDR1 and CDR2 (germline): LNHDA, SQIVND (reference sequence). CDR3 sequence: CASSPKPTSYYQETQYF. The CDR3 DNA is TGTGCCAGTAGTCCCAAACCGACATCCTATTACCAAGAGACCCAGTACTTC.